The rows below give T cell receptor beta chains drawn from one sample of a study of control samples from healthy donors and cancer patients. Measured with immunoSEQ multiplex PCR; TCRdb has only the in-frame clones, and not every one. In the table there are 110,000 to 150,000 clones, about nine tenths of which are singletons. The sample was blood. Receptor source: a man aged 30-40 years in good health. Both conserved end residues are part of each CDR3. Fields, in order: V gene, J gene, clone size, D gene, CDR3 protein, CDR3 DNA. A D gene is named only where the DNA matches it firmly. Size is omitted from some rows. Given values are once, few, many or a class for expanded clones.

v_gene: TRBV7-3
j_gene: TRBJ2-2
abundance: -
d_gene: TRBD1
CDR3aa: CASSLGEGTGDTGELFF
CDR3nt: TGTGCCAGCAGCTTAGGAGAGGGGACAGGGGACACCGGGGAGCTGTTTTTT

v_gene: TRBV7-2
j_gene: TRBJ2-3
abundance: -
d_gene: TRBD2
CDR3aa: CASSFLPTGGRSDTQYF
CDR3nt: TGTGCCAGCAGCTTTCTCCCGACGGGGGGGCGATCAGATACGCAGTATTTT

v_gene: TRBV19
j_gene: TRBJ1-2
abundance: once
d_gene: TRBD1
CDR3aa: CASSTGTGSPNYGYTF
CDR3nt: TGTGCCAGTAGTACTGGGACAGGGAGCCCTAACTATGGCTACACCTTC

v_gene: TRBV7-9
j_gene: TRBJ2-2
abundance: -
d_gene: TRBD1
CDR3aa: CASRTGAEVGELFF
CDR3nt: TGTGCCAGCAGGACAGGGGCTGAGGTCGGGGAGCTGTTTTTT

v_gene: TRBV24-1
j_gene: TRBJ2-1
abundance: -
d_gene: TRBD2
CDR3aa: CATSDFVLAGGNEQFF
CDR3nt: TGTGCCACCAGTGATTTCGTACTAGCGGGGGGGAATGAGCAGTTCTTC

v_gene: TRBV4-2
j_gene: TRBJ2-1
abundance: -
d_gene: -
CDR3aa: CASSQSTRGAGNEQFF
CDR3nt: TGTGCCAGCAGCCAAAGTACGCGCGGGGCGGGGAATGAGCAGTTCTTC

v_gene: TRBV12-3/TRBV12-4
j_gene: TRBJ2-7
abundance: -
d_gene: TRBD1
CDR3aa: CASSQGAHEQYF
CDR3nt: TGTGCCAGCAGTCAGGGGGCCCACGAGCAGTACTTC

v_gene: TRBV3-1/TRBV3-2
j_gene: TRBJ1-1
abundance: -
d_gene: -
CDR3aa: CASSQAEAEAFF
CDR3nt: TGTGCCAGCAGCCAAGCTGAGGCTGAAGCTTTCTTT

v_gene: TRBV19
j_gene: TRBJ2-1
abundance: -
d_gene: TRBD2
CDR3aa: CASSIDTTSGGIYNEQFF
CDR3nt: TGTGCCAGTAGTATAGACACAACTAGCGGGGGGATCTACAATGAGCAGTTCTTC

v_gene: TRBV6-6
j_gene: TRBJ1-5
abundance: -
d_gene: -
CDR3aa: CASSYGPSNQPQHF
CDR3nt: TGTGCCAGCAGTTACGGCCCTAGCAATCAGCCCCAGCATTTT

v_gene: TRBV10-1
j_gene: TRBJ2-5
abundance: -
d_gene: TRBD2
CDR3aa: CASSERSGGNQETQYF
CDR3nt: TGCGCCAGCAGTGAGCGCAGCGGGGGTAATCAAGAGACCCAGTACTTC

v_gene: TRBV27
j_gene: TRBJ2-6
abundance: -
d_gene: TRBD1
CDR3aa: CASSPGQGASGANVLTF
CDR3nt: TGTGCCAGCAGTCCGGGACAGGGGGCTTCGGGGGCCAACGTCCTGACTTTC

v_gene: TRBV4-3
j_gene: TRBJ1-1
abundance: -
d_gene: -
CDR3aa: CASSQVGNTEAFF
CDR3nt: TGCGCCAGCAGCCAAGTGGGGAACACTGAAGCTTTCTTT

v_gene: TRBV11-2
j_gene: TRBJ2-7
abundance: -
d_gene: -
CDR3aa: CASSFLSSYEQYF
CDR3nt: TGTGCCAGCAGCTTCTTGTCCTCCTACGAGCAGTACTTC

v_gene: TRBV6-1
j_gene: TRBJ2-5
abundance: -
d_gene: -
CDR3aa: CASTEGLETQYF
CDR3nt: TGTGCCAGCACTGAAGGGTTGGAGACCCAGTACTTC

v_gene: TRBV7-9
j_gene: TRBJ1-2
abundance: -
d_gene: -
CDR3aa: CASSFGPNYGYTF
CDR3nt: TGTGCCAGCAGCTTTGGACCTAACTATGGCTACACCTTC

v_gene: TRBV24-1
j_gene: TRBJ2-3
abundance: -
d_gene: TRBD2
CDR3aa: CATSASGGGFTDTQYF
CDR3nt: TGTGCCACCAGTGCGTCGGGGGGAGGGTTCACAGATACGCAGTATTTT

v_gene: TRBV25-1
j_gene: TRBJ2-5
abundance: few
d_gene: TRBD2
CDR3aa: CASSESERGVQETQYF
CDR3nt: TGTGCCAGCAGTGAATCTGAGCGGGGGGTTCAAGAGACCCAGTACTTC

v_gene: TRBV2
j_gene: TRBJ2-2
abundance: few
d_gene: -
CDR3aa: CASSEERNTGELFF
CDR3nt: TGTGCCAGCAGTGAAGAAAGAAACACCGGGGAGCTGTTTTTT

v_gene: TRBV27
j_gene: TRBJ2-7
abundance: -
d_gene: -
CDR3aa: CASRAGYKNYEQYF
CDR3nt: TGTGCCAGCAGGGCCGGGTACAAGAACTACGAGCAGTACTTC

v_gene: TRBV19
j_gene: TRBJ1-1
abundance: -
d_gene: TRBD1
CDR3aa: CATGTGITEAFF
CDR3nt: TGTGCCACGGGGACAGGGATCACTGAAGCTTTCTTT

v_gene: TRBV24-1
j_gene: TRBJ2-5
abundance: -
d_gene: -
CDR3aa: CATSDPGQLQETQYF
CDR3nt: TGTGCCACCAGTGACCCGGGACAACTCCAAGAGACCCAGTACTTC

v_gene: TRBV5-4
j_gene: TRBJ2-5
abundance: -
d_gene: -
CDR3aa: CASSPAASRSKETQYF
CDR3nt: TGTGCCAGCAGCCCGGCGGCCTCCAGATCCAAAGAGACCCAGTACTTC

v_gene: TRBV7-9
j_gene: TRBJ2-5
abundance: -
d_gene: -
CDR3aa: CASSSPTGTRETQYF
CDR3nt: TGTGCCAGCAGCTCCCCCACCGGGACTCGAGAGACCCAGTACTTC

v_gene: TRBV5-6
j_gene: TRBJ1-6
abundance: -
d_gene: TRBD1
CDR3aa: CASSLGQGASPLHF
CDR3nt: TGTGCCAGCAGCTTGGGGCAGGGGGCTTCACCCCTCCACTTT

v_gene: TRBV7-2
j_gene: TRBJ2-3
abundance: -
d_gene: -
CDR3aa: CASSQGPVADTQYF
CDR3nt: TGTGCCAGCAGCCAGGGCCCGGTTGCAGATACGCAGTATTTT

v_gene: TRBV14
j_gene: TRBJ2-2
abundance: -
d_gene: TRBD2
CDR3aa: CASSLRLAATNTGELFF
CDR3nt: TGTGCCAGCAGCCTCCGACTAGCAGCGACGAACACCGGGGAGCTGTTTTTT

v_gene: TRBV24-1
j_gene: TRBJ2-7
abundance: -
d_gene: TRBD1
CDR3aa: CATSDPGQGGALGEQYF
CDR3nt: TGTGCCACCAGTGATCCGGGACAGGGAGGCGCCCTAGGAGAGCAGTACTTC

v_gene: TRBV5-4
j_gene: TRBJ2-1
abundance: -
d_gene: -
CDR3aa: CATGDEQFF
CDR3nt: TGTGCCACCGGGGATGAGCAGTTCTTC

v_gene: TRBV6-2/TRBV6-3
j_gene: TRBJ1-5
abundance: -
d_gene: -
CDR3aa: CASSYSVGGSQPQHF
CDR3nt: TGTGCCAGCAGTTACTCAGTCGGGGGGTCTCAGCCCCAGCATTTT

v_gene: TRBV5-4
j_gene: TRBJ2-5
abundance: -
d_gene: -
CDR3aa: CASSSPLGGQETQYF
CDR3nt: TGTGCCAGCAGCTCCCCCCTGGGGGGACAAGAGACCCAGTACTTC

v_gene: TRBV4-3
j_gene: TRBJ1-5
abundance: -
d_gene: TRBD1
CDR3aa: CASSQDWTGSGPQHF
CDR3nt: TGCGCCAGCAGCCAAGATTGGACAGGGTCCGGCCCCCAGCATTTT